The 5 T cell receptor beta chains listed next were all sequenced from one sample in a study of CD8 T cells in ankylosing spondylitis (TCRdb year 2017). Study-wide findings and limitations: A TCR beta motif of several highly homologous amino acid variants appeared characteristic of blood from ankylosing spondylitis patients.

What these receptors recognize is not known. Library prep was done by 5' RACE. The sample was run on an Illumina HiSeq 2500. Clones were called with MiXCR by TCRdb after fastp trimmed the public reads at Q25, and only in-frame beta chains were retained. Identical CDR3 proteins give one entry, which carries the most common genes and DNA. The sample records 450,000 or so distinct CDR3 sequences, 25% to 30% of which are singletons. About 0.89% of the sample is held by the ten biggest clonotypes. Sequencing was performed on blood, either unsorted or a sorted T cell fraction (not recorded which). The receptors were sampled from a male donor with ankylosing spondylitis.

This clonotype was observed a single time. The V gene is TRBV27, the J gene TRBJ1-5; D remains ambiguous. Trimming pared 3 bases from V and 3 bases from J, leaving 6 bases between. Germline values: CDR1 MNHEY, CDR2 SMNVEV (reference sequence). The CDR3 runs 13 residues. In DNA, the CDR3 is TGTGCCAGCAGTTTGAGGACCAATCAGCCCCAGCATTTT. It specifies CASSLRTNQPQHF.

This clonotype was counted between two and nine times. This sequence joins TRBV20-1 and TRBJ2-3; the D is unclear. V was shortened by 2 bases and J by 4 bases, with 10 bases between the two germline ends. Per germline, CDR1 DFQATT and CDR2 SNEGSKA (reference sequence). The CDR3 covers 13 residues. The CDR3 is CSARSTSPDTQYF. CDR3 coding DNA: TGCAGTGCTAGATCGACGTCGCCAGATACGCAGTATTTT.

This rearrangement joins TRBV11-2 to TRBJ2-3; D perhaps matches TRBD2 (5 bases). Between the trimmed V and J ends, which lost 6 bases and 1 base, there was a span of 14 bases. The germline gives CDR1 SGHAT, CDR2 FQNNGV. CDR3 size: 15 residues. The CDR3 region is CASSPTRRGTDTQYF. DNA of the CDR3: TGTGCCAGCAGTCCCACTAGAAGAGGCACAGATACGCAGTATTTT.

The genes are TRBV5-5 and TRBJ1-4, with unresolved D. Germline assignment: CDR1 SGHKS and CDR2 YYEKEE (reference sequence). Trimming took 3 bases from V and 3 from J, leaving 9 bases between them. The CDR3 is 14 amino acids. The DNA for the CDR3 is TGTGCCAGCAGCTCACCTGGGCCTAATGAAAAACTGTTTTTT. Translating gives CASSSPGPNEKLFF.

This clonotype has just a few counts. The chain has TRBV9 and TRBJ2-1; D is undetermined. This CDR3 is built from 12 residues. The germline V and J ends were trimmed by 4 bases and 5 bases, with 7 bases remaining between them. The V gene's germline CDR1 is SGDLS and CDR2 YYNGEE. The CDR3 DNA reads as TGTGCCAGCAGCCCCCAAGACAATGAGCAGTTCTTC. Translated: CASSPQDNEQFF.